The 8 T cell receptor beta chains reported below all come from one sample, sequenced in a study of OX40 agonist ivuxolimab in advanced cancers. Profiled with immunoSEQ multiplex PCR; TCRdb holds only in-frame clones, not every one. The table includes fewer than 90,000 clones, around nine tenths detected once. The source was CD4+ or CD8+ T cells sorted from blood, collected in a trial of the OX40 agonist ivuxolimab. All receptors come from an adult with an advanced solid tumor such as melanoma, head and neck, liver or kidney cancer.

This chain links TRBV19 with TRBJ2-6, with TRBD1 identical over 8 bases. The length of the CDR3 is 17 residues. The germline gives CDR1 LNHDA, CDR2 SQIVND (reference sequence). V was clipped by 3 bases and J by 0 bases; unmatched bases: 4. The CDR3 coding sequence is TGTGCCAGTAGTATGGGGACAGGTTACTCTGGGGCCAACGTCCTGACTTTC. As protein: CASSMGTGYSGANVLTF.

This sequence joins TRBV19 and TRBJ2-3, with D maybe TRBD1 (7 bases). CDR1 is LNHDA and CDR2 is SQIVND in the germline V gene (reference sequence). This CDR3 contains 14 residues. V dropped 3 bases and J dropped 9 bases, with 16 bases sitting between them. The CDR3, as DNA: TGTGCCAGTAGTATCCCAGGGGGGAGTTGGACGCAGTATTTT. Its protein is CASSIPGGSWTQYF.

J is TRBJ1-4 and V is TRBV29-1; no reliable D call. Per germline, CDR1 SQVTM and CDR2 ANQGSEA. The CDR3 extends over 14 amino acids. The V end lost 6 bases, the J end lost 8 bases, and 19 bases lay between the germline ends. CDR3 in DNA: TGCAGCGTGATATCCGGGAATCCTCCAGAAAAACTGTTTTTT. Its translation: CSVISGNPPEKLFF.

This clone was observed once. This chain links TRBV28 with TRBJ1-1, with D maybe TRBD1 (6 bases). The germline V gene encodes CDR1 MDHEN and CDR2 SYDVKM. V gave up 6 bases and J gave up 1 base, with 9 bases separating them. This CDR3 is 13 amino acids long. The DNA for the CDR3 is TGTGCCAGCAGACAGGGTAGGAACACTGAAGCTTTCTTT. Its translation: CASRQGRNTEAFF.

CDR3 sequence (DNA): TGCGCCAGCAGCCCCATAGACGAATTACGCTATGGCTACACCTTC. As protein: CASSPIDELRYGYTF. The chain is built from TRBV4-3 and TRBJ1-2; D remains unclear. CDR1 and CDR2 (germline): LGHNA, YSLEER. V dropped 4 bases and J dropped 4 bases, with 16 bases sitting between them. The CDR3 is made up of 15 amino acids.

This chain uses TRBV28 with TRBJ2-3; possible D gene TRBD1, 6 bases. This CDR3 has 16 residues. Trimming left V 6 bases short and J 6 bases short, with 22 bases between. CDR1 MDHEN and CDR2 SYDVKM come from the germline V gene. The CDR3: CASSQLGQGMLDTQYF. CDR3 DNA: TGTGCCAGCAGCCAACTGGGGCAGGGGATGTTGGATACGCAGTATTTT.

This clone was detected once. The chain is built from TRBV6-4 and TRBJ2-7; D is possibly TRBD1 (6 bases). The CDR3 contains 14 residues. With 3 bases removed from V and 2 bases from J, the gap between germline ends came to 11 bases. CDR1 is MRHNA and CDR2 is SNTAGT in the germline V gene. As DNA, the CDR3 is TGTGCCAGCAGTGAGTGGGGGCTCCCCTACGAGCAGTACGTC. Its protein product is CASSEWGLPYEQYV.

CDR3: CASSFGGRNTGELFF. The CDR3 nucleotides are TGTGCCAGCAGCTTCGGGGGGCGTAACACCGGGGAGCTGTTTTTT. The rearrangement links TRBV11-3 to TRBJ2-2; tentative D call: TRBD2 (7 bases). From germline, CDR1 is SGHNT and CDR2 YENEEA. V was trimmed by 3 bases and J by 2 bases, leaving 10 bases between them. There are 15 residues in the CDR3.